The entry below gives a single T cell receptor (beta chain) sequence along with its context. This specimen comes from a study of cytomegalovirus exposure and HLA in healthy donors. Trimming left V 4 bases short and J 4 bases short, with 17 bases between. Germline loops: CDR1 SGHRS, CDR2 YFSETQ. The CDR3 covers 15 residues. PCR involved 60 Vbeta and 13 Jbeta primers. The assay was immunoSEQ multiplex PCR, and TCRdb's table has in-frame clones only and misses some. The sample carries under 150,000 clones, nearly 85% recorded once. The sample was PBMCs. The source is a male donor in good health and CMV-seronegative. The rearrangement links TRBV5-1 to TRBJ2-5; TRBD2 might be the D (5 bases). CDR3 nucleotides: TGCGCCAGCAGCGAACGGGATCCTAGGAGAGAGACCCAGTACTTC. Translating gives CASSERDPRRETQYF. Filled out from reference TRBV5-1 and TRBJ2-5, the complete variable domain reads KAGVTQTPRYLIKTRGQQVTLSCSPISGHRSVSWYQQTPGQGLQFLFEYFSETQRNKGNFPGRFSGRQFSNSRSEMNVSTLELGDSALYLCASSERDPRRETQYFGPGTRLLVL.